This TCR beta chain emerged from a study of cytomegalovirus exposure and HLA in healthy donors. About the study: A subsequent analysis reported that the 95 to 150 validation repertoires were produced on the same platform that had also been used for the roughly 670 first-cohort repertoires. General study results and limits: A few of the chains that were CMV-associated were confirmed in vitro to be specific for CMV antigens.

The germline V gene encodes CDR1 SGHDT and CDR2 YYEEEE. The CDR3 totals 15 residues. The ends lost 6 bases at V and 5 bases at J; junction bases unmatched: 9. As regards this clone: Its antigen is undetermined.

Clones were read by immunoSEQ multiplex PCR, and TCRdb kept only the in-frame ones, dropping some. The sample lists some 200,000 clones, 65% to 85% occurring once. This chain uses TRBV5-6 with TRBJ2-2; 8 bases line up with TRBD1. Sequencing was carried out using PBMCs. The clonotype originates from a woman between 18 and 30 years old in good health and CMV-seropositive. The CDR3: CASIQRQGWTGELFF. The CDR3 coding sequence is TGTGCCAGCATCCAAAGACAGGGGTGGACCGGGGAGCTGTTTTTT.